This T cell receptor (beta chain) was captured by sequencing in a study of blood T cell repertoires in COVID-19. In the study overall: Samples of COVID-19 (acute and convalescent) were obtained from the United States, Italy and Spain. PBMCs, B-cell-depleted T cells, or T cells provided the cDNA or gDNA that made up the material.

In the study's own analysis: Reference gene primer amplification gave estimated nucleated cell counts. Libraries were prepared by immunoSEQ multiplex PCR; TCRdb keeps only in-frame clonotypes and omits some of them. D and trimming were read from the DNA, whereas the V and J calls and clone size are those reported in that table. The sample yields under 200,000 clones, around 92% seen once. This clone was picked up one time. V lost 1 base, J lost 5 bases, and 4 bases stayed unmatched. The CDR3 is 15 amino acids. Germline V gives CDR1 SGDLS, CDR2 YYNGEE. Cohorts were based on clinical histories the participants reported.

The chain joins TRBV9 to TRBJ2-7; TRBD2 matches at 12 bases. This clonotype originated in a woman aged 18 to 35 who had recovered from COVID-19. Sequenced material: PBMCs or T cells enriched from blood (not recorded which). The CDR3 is CASSVSSGGANEQYF. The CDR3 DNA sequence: TGTGCCAGCAGCGTATCTAGCGGGGGGGCAAACGAGCAGTACTTC.